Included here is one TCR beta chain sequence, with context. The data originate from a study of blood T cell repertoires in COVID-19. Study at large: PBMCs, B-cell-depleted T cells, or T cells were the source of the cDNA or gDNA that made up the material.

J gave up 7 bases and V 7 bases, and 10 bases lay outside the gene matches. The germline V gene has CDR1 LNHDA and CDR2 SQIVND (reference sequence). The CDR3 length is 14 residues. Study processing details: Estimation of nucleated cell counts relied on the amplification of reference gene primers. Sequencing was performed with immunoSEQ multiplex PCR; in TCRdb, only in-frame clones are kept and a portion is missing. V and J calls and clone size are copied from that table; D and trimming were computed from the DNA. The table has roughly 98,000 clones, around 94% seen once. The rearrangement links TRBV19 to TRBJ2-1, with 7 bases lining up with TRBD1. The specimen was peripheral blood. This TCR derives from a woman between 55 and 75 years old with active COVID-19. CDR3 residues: CASTRDRDLNEQFF. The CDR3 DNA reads TGTGCCAGTACTCGCGACAGGGATCTGAATGAGCAGTTCTTC.